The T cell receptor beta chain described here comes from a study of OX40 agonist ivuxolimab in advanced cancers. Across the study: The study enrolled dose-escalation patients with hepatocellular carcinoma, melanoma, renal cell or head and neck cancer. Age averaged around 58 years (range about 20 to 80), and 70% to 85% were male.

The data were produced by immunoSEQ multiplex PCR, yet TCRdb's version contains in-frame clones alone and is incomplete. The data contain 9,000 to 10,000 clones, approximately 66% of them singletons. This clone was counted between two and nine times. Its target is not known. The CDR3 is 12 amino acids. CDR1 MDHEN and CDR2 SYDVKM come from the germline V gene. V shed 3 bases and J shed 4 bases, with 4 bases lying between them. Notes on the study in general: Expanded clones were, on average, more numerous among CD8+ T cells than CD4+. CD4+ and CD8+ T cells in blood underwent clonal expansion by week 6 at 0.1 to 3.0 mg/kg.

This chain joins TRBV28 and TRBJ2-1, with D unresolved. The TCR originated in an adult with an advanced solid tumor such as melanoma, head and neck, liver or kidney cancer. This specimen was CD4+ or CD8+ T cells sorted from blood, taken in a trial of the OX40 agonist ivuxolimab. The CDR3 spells CASSFGYNEQFF. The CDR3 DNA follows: TGTGCCAGCAGTTTTGGATACAATGAGCAGTTCTTC. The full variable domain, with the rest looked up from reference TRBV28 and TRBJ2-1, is DVKVTQSSRYLVKRTGEKVFLECVQDMDHENMFWYRQDPGLGLRLIYFSYDVKMKEKGDIPEGYSVSREKKERFSLILESASTNQTSMYLCASSFGYNEQFFGPGTRLTVL.